The rows below give T cell receptor beta chains drawn from one sample of a study of T cells in Graves' hyperthyroidism and ophthalmopathy. TCRdb analysed the multiplex PCR reads with MiXCR anew, one entry per CDR3 protein. The table lists approximately 710,000 distinct CDR3 sequences, 17% of them singletons. The sample consisted of blood. These receptor sequences come from a man aged 45 to 65 with Graves' hyperthyroidism. Both conserved end residues are part of each CDR3. A D gene is named only where the DNA matches it firmly. For some rows the clone size is stated as once, few or many, or as a class when expanded; others skip it.

TRBV5-1	TRBJ2-2	TRBD2	18	many	CASSYRHSGRLDTGELFF	TGCGCCAGCAGCTACCGACATAGCGGGCGGTTGGACACCGGGGAGCTGTTTTTT
TRBV11-3	TRBJ2-5	TRBD2	14	NA	CASSSGGKQETQYF	TGTGCCAGCAGCTCGGGGGGGAAACAAGAGACCCAGTACTTC
TRBV5-1	TRBJ1-2	NA	13	many	CASSLEGSYGYTF	TGCGCCAGCAGCTTAGAGGGGTCCTATGGCTACACCTTC
TRBV10-3	TRBJ1-2	NA	14	many	CAISGERGGYGYTF	TGTGCCATCAGTGGGGAGAGGGGCGGCTATGGCTACACCTTC
TRBV30	TRBJ2-1	NA	12	few	CAWSEQGPEQFF	TGTGCCTGGAGTGAGCAGGGCCCTGAGCAGTTCTTC
TRBV6-1	TRBJ2-7	TRBD1	15	few	CASRTSGTGTYEQYF	TGTGCCAGCAGGACCTCCGGGACAGGGACCTACGAGCAGTACTTC
TRBV5-1	TRBJ2-2	NA	16	few	CASSFRNGGNTGELFF	TGCGCCAGCAGCTTTAGAAACGGAGGGAACACCGGGGAGCTGTTTTTT
TRBV18	TRBJ2-2	TRBD1	15	once	CASSPQGQGAGELFF	TGTGCCAGCTCACCACAGGGACAGGGCGCCGGGGAGCTGTTTTTT
TRBV6-5	TRBJ2-3	NA	15	NA	CASSYSGGAADTQYF	TGTGCCAGCAGTTACTCCGGGGGCGCAGCAGATACGCAGTATTTT
TRBV20-1	TRBJ2-1	TRBD2	16	few	CSALTSGRPLNNEQFF	TGCAGTGCCTTGACTAGCGGGAGGCCCCTTAACAATGAGCAGTTCTTC
TRBV20-1	TRBJ1-5	TRBD1	14	NA	CSARDLTGFVPQHF	TGCAGTGCTAGAGATCTGACAGGGTTTGTGCCCCAGCATTTT
TRBV12-3/TRBV12-4	TRBJ1-5	NA	13	few	CASSPMGVQPQHF	TGTGCCAGCAGTCCCATGGGGGTTCAGCCCCAGCATTTT
TRBV27	TRBJ2-1	NA	12	many	CASSPRVGEQFF	TGTGCCAGCAGCCCTCGGGTTGGTGAGCAGTTCTTC
TRBV6-1	TRBJ2-1	NA	15	few	CASSAPSEAYNEQFF	TGTGCCAGCAGTGCCCCCTCAGAGGCCTACAATGAGCAGTTCTTC
TRBV20-1	TRBJ2-7	TRBD2	15	NA	CSARRPGLAGGEQYF	TGCAGTGCTAGAAGACCGGGGCTAGCGGGAGGGGAGCAGTACTTC
TRBV2	TRBJ2-2	TRBD2	14	many	CASSGLAATGELFF	TGTGCCAGCAGCGGACTAGCGGCTACCGGGGAGCTGTTTTTT
TRBV28	TRBJ2-1	TRBD2	16	many	CASKESGSRTYNEQFF	TGTGCCAGCAAGGAAAGCGGGAGTAGGACCTACAATGAGCAGTTCTTC
TRBV7-2	TRBJ2-5	TRBD2	16	NA	CASSFSTGGTKETQYF	TGTGCCAGCAGCTTCTCTACGGGAGGCACTAAAGAGACCCAGTACTTC
TRBV28	TRBJ2-1	NA	14	NA	CASSLRTASDEQFF	TGTGCCAGCAGTTTAAGGACAGCCAGTGATGAGCAGTTCTTC
TRBV2	TRBJ2-1	NA	12	NA	CASSAEDGIEFF	TGTGCCAGCAGTGCGGAGGACGGAATTGAGTTCTTC
TRBV12-3/TRBV12-4	TRBJ2-7	TRBD2	17	NA	CASSPILLAGGPYEQYF	TGTGCCAGCAGTCCAATCCTGCTAGCGGGAGGACCCTACGAGCAGTACTTC
TRBV7-9	TRBJ1-5	NA	14	few	CASSFPGHNQPQHF	TGTGCCAGCAGCTTCCCGGGGCACAATCAGCCCCAGCATTTT
TRBV4-1	TRBJ1-1	NA	13	few	CASSQEGGTEAFF	TGCGCCAGCAGCCAAGAAGGGGGAACTGAAGCTTTCTTT
TRBV2	TRBJ2-3	NA	12	NA	CANKGPTDTQYF	TGTGCCAACAAAGGGCCCACAGATACGCAGTATTTT
TRBV27	TRBJ1-3	NA	17	few	CASSLSYWGRMRNTIYF	TGTGCCAGCAGTTTATCGTATTGGGGGCGAATGAGAAACACCATATATTTT
TRBV7-2	TRBJ1-4	TRBD1	15	many	CASSFRQGTGEKLFF	TGTGCCAGCAGCTTCCGACAGGGGACTGGAGAAAAACTGTTTTTT
TRBV30	TRBJ1-1	NA	13	many	CAWSFGTAIEAFF	TGTGCCTGGAGTTTTGGGACCGCTATTGAAGCTTTCTTT
TRBV28	TRBJ2-1	NA	14	many	CASSTGTPVDEQFF	TGTGCCAGCAGTACCGGGACACCGGTAGATGAGCAGTTCTTC
TRBV14	TRBJ1-6	NA	18	NA	CASSQDRRNPGQDSPLHF	TGTGCCAGCAGCCAAGATCGTAGAAATCCGGGCCAGGATTCACCCCTCCACTTT
TRBV30	TRBJ2-6	NA	14	NA	CAAKTASGANVLTF	TGTGCCGCCAAGACCGCCTCTGGGGCCAACGTCCTGACTTTC
TRBV11-1	TRBJ1-2	NA	14	many	CASSSRTGVYGYTF	TGTGCCAGCAGCTCAAGGACGGGGGTTTATGGCTACACCTTC
TRBV10-3	TRBJ2-5	NA	15	many	CAISLRLGPQETQYF	TGTGCCATCAGCCTCCGGTTAGGTCCACAAGAGACCCAGTACTTC
TRBV20-1	TRBJ1-1	NA	15	few	CSARDQPGMNTEAFF	TGCAGTGCTAGAGATCAGCCGGGTATGAACACTGAAGCTTTCTTT
TRBV13	TRBJ2-3	NA	15	NA	CASSLGLFGTDTQYF	TGTGCCAGCAGTTTAGGACTGTTTGGAACAGATACGCAGTATTTT
TRBV18	TRBJ2-4	NA	15	NA	CASSPANTVHSIQYF	TGTGCCAGCTCACCGGCCAATACTGTCCATAGCATTCAGTACTTC
TRBV9	TRBJ1-1	NA	17	few	CASSVAPGMGVNTEAFF	TGTGCCAGCAGCGTAGCTCCGGGTATGGGGGTGAACACTGAAGCTTTCTTT
TRBV12-5	TRBJ2-7	TRBD1	13	NA	CASGADRDYEQYF	TGTGCTAGTGGTGCCGACAGGGACTACGAGCAGTACTTC
TRBV7-9	TRBJ2-1	TRBD2	15	many	CASSLSGGSSHEQFF	TGTGCCAGCAGCTTATCGGGCGGGAGTTCGCATGAGCAGTTCTTC
TRBV10-3	TRBJ2-1	TRBD2	18	many	CAISESIPSSGRLSEQFF	TGTGCCATCAGTGAGTCGATACCGAGTAGCGGGAGATTAAGTGAGCAGTTCTTC
TRBV12-3/TRBV12-4	TRBJ1-1	NA	14	NA	CASSQSDGNTEAFF	TGTGCCAGCAGCCAGAGTGACGGGAACACTGAAGCTTTCTTT
TRBV6-1	TRBJ2-7	NA	13	many	CASEPQVSYEQYF	TGTGCCTCAGAGCCTCAGGTCTCCTACGAGCAGTACTTC
TRBV7-2	TRBJ1-2	NA	17	many	CASSLGSIPDRVYGYTF	TGTGCCAGCAGCTTAGGTTCTATACCGGACCGGGTCTATGGCTACACCTTC
TRBV7-6	TRBJ2-5	NA	18	few	CASSLARWGGERLETQYF	TGTGCCAGCAGCTTAGCGAGATGGGGCGGGGAACGATTAGAGACCCAGTACTTC
TRBV6-1	TRBJ1-6	NA	15	many	CASSEGRAYDSPLHF	TGTGCCAGCAGTGAAGGGCGGGCTTATGATTCACCCCTCCACTTT
TRBV10-3	TRBJ2-1	TRBD2	14	NA	CAISDWDYYNEQFF	TGTGCCATCAGTGACTGGGACTATTACAATGAGCAGTTCTTC
TRBV7-6	TRBJ1-1	NA	14	many	CASSLGTRGTEAFF	TGTGCCAGCAGCTTAGGGACTCGGGGAACTGAAGCTTTCTTT
TRBV10-3	TRBJ1-5	NA	15	many	CAISERPGEHQPQHF	TGTGCCATCAGTGAGAGACCCGGGGAACATCAGCCCCAGCATTTT
TRBV5-4	TRBJ2-3	NA	15	NA	CASSLPQGGADTQYF	TGTGCCAGCAGCTTGCCGCAGGGGGGAGCAGATACGCAGTATTTT
TRBV5-1	TRBJ2-2	NA	16	many	CASSLLGSGNTGELFF	TGCGCCAGCAGCTTGCTCGGGAGCGGAAACACCGGGGAGCTGTTTTTT